The 16 T cell receptor beta chains reported below all come from one sample, sequenced in a study of T-cell memory formation after mild COVID-19. Using its own MiXCR run on the 5' RACE reads, TCRdb lists one record per CDR3 protein. The sample shows under 200,000 distinct CDR3 sequences, about a third of them seen only once. The sequenced material came from PBMCs or a T cell subset sorted from them (not recorded which). The receptors were gathered from an adult woman who had mild COVID-19 (a few samples of this study predate the infection). Cell type and time point are not known.

The chain carries TRBV19 and TRBJ1-2, with D tentatively TRBD1 (5 bases). Trimming took 5 bases from V and 4 from J, leaving 20 bases between them. CDR3 size: 16 residues. Germline CDR1 LNHDA, CDR2 SQIVND (reference sequence). The DNA for the CDR3 is TGTGCCAGTAGTTCCTCCGCCCGGGGGATAACCTATGGCTACACCTTC. Translated, it gives CASSSSARGITYGYTF.

This clonotype has just a few counts. The chain has TRBV29-1 and TRBJ2-5, with TRBD2 identical over 13 bases. Germline values: CDR1 SQVTM, CDR2 ANQGSEA. CDR3 size: 13 residues. The V and J ends lost 4 bases and 4 bases, in that order; junction bases with no gene match: 0. The CDR3 nucleotides are TGCAGCGTTGGACTAGCGGGAGGAGAGACCCAGTACTTC. Translation gives CSVGLAGGETQYF. Variable domain in full (rest from reference TRBV29-1 and TRBJ2-5): SAVISQKPSRDICQRGTSLTIQCQVDSQVTMMFWYRQQPGQSLTLIATANQGSEATYESGFVIDKFPISRPNLTFSTLTVSNMSPEDSSIYLCSVGLAGGETQYFGPGTRLLVL.

In this sample, this clonotype turned up many times. This chain joins TRBV5-1 and TRBJ2-3; D is unresolved. CDR1 SGHRS and CDR2 YFSETQ come from the germline V gene. The CDR3 extends over 16 amino acids. Trimming took 1 base from V and 4 from J, leaving 16 bases between them. DNA for the CDR3: TGCGCCAGCAGCTTGATCGCAGAGGTATTTCCAGATACGCAGTATTTT. Protein product: CASSLIAEVFPDTQYF.

The chain has TRBV5-1 and TRBJ2-3; no clear D gene. CDR1 SGHRS and CDR2 YFSETQ come from the germline V gene. The length of the CDR3 is 15 residues. V was shortened by 0 bases and J by 2 bases, with 10 bases between the two germline ends. CDR3 nucleotides: TGCGCCAGCAGCTTGGGCGGCTCCAACACAGATACGCAGTATTTT. It encodes CASSLGGSNTDTQYF.

The chain links TRBV6-5 to TRBJ1-5; D remains ambiguous. Germline V lookup: CDR1 MNHEY, CDR2 SVGAGI. V lost 0 bases to trimming and J lost 1 base, with 7 bases between them. CDR3 length equals 15 residues. The CDR3 region has the DNA TGTGCCAGCAGTTACTCGACCGGCAGCAATCAGCCCCAGCATTTT. It encodes CASSYSTGSNQPQHF.

The chain employs TRBV4-2 and TRBJ2-3; D may be TRBD1 or TRBD2 (5 bases each). This CDR3 has 16 amino acids. The V and J ends lost 1 base and 0 bases respectively, with 11 bases between them. Germline-derived CDR1 and CDR2 are LGHNA and YNFKEQ. Here the CDR3 DNA reads TGTGCCAGCAGCCAAGGCAATTGGGGGAGCACAGATACGCAGTATTTT. Translating gives CASSQGNWGSTDTQYF.

The sample holds a few counts of this clonotype. The chain employs TRBV4-2 and TRBJ2-1, with a tentative D call TRBD2 (6 bases). V lost 1 base and J lost 6, with 13 bases in between. CDR1 is LGHNA and CDR2 is YNFKEQ in the germline V gene. The CDR3 spans 15 residues. The CDR3 DNA reads as TGTGCCAGCAGCCAAGTACGGGAGTCGACCAATGAGCAGTTCTTC. Its protein is CASSQVRESTNEQFF.

This clonotype was picked up a small number of times. The V call is TRBV12-3 or TRBV12-4, the J call TRBJ1-5, with D possibly being TRBD1 (5 bases). V was pared by 5 bases and J by 7 bases, with 12 bases between. This CDR3 is built from 13 residues. The CDR3 nucleotides are TGTGCCAGCAGTCCAGGGTGGAGGCAGCCCCAGCATTTT. It codes for CASSPGWRQPQHF.

J is TRBJ2-7 and V is TRBV7-2; tentatively, D is TRBD2 (6 bases). CDR3 size: 15 residues. The V end was cut by 5 bases, the J end by 2 bases, with 16 bases between. Germline lookup yields CDR1 SGHTA and CDR2 FQGNSA. The chain's CDR3 is CASSQTPTGAYEQYF. The CDR3 nucleotides are TGTGCCAGCAGCCAGACACCAACGGGAGCCTACGAGCAGTACTTC.

This clonotype has a handful of counts. The chain has TRBV7-3 and TRBJ1-2; the D gene is possibly TRBD1 (6 bases). Deletions cut 4 bases from V and 2 bases from J, with 17 bases between. The germline CDR1 and CDR2 sequences are SGHTA and FQGTGA. CDR3 length equals 16 residues. CDR3 nucleotides: TGTGCCAGCAGCTCTTCCGGGACACATAACAACTATGGCTACACCTTC. It encodes CASSSSGTHNNYGYTF.

CDR3 bases: TGTGCCAGCAGAGAGGACAGGGTTAATCAGCCCCAGCATTTT. Translating it yields CASREDRVNQPQHF. The gene calls are TRBV12-3 or TRBV12-4 and TRBJ1-5, with 8 bases aligning to TRBD1. This CDR3 is 14 amino acids long. J gave up 4 bases and V 6 bases, and 5 bases lay outside the gene matches.

The chain recombines TRBV5-1 with TRBJ2-3; D possibly corresponds to TRBD2 (5 bases). The germline V and J ends were trimmed by 0 bases and 4 bases, with 12 bases remaining between them. CDR1 SGHRS and CDR2 YFSETQ come from the germline V gene. The CDR3 covers 15 residues. The CDR3 DNA is TGCGCCAGCAGCTTGGCAAGGGCCGGGGCAGATACGCAGTATTTT. It is translated as CASSLARAGADTQYF.

This clonotype turned up a few times. The chain employs TRBV5-5 and TRBJ1-1; 7 bases line up with TRBD1. Germline assignment: CDR1 SGHKS and CDR2 YYEKEE (reference sequence). Losses at the gene ends were 2 bases for V and 2 bases for J; bases not matched to a gene: 9. The CDR3 is 16 residues long. The CDR3 sequence is CASSLFRTGLNTEAFF. The CDR3 DNA follows: TGTGCCAGCAGCTTATTTCGGACAGGACTCAACACTGAAGCTTTCTTT. Together with reference TRBV5-5 and TRBJ1-1, the CDR3 gives the full variable domain: DAGVTQSPTHLIKTRGQQVTLRCSPISGHKSVSWYQQVLGQGPQFIFQYYEKEERGRGNFPDRFSARQFPNYSSELNVNALLLGDSALYLCASSLFRTGLNTEAFFGQGTRLTVV.

CDR3 residues: CSARDRGLEQYF. Here the CDR3 DNA reads TGCAGTGCTAGAGATCGAGGGCTCGAGCAGTACTTC. The J gene is TRBJ2-7, the V gene TRBV20-1; tentative D call: TRBD2 (5 bases). CDR3 size: 12 residues. The germline gives CDR1 DFQATT, CDR2 SNEGSKA (reference sequence). V shed 0 bases and J shed 6 bases, with 9 bases lying between them.

The gene calls are TRBV29-1 and TRBJ2-3; 11 bases agree with TRBD2. This CDR3 spans 17 amino acids. Looked up from germline, CDR1 is SQVTM and CDR2 is ANQGSEA. After removal of 0 bases from V and 1 base from J, the junction contained 6 bases not matched to a gene. CDR3 residues: CSVEELAGAPGTDTQYF. CDR3 bases: TGCAGCGTTGAAGAACTAGCGGGGGCGCCCGGCACAGATACGCAGTATTTT.

There are a few counts of this clonotype. The CDR3 protein is CASSLVSDQETQYF. CDR3 sequence (DNA): TGTGCCAGCAGCTTAGTTTCAGACCAAGAGACCCAGTACTTC. The chain couples TRBV7-8 to TRBJ2-5, with no clear D. Between the trimmed V and J ends, which lost 1 base and 0 bases, there was a span of 6 bases. Per germline, CDR1 SGHVS and CDR2 FQNEAQ. This CDR3 spans 14 amino acids. Using reference TRBV7-8 and TRBJ2-5 for the parts outside the CDR3, the full variable domain is GAGVSQSPRYKVAKRGQDVALRCDPISGHVSLFWYQQALGQGPEFLTYFQNEAQLDKSGLPSDRFFAERPEGSVSTLKIQRTQQEDSAVYLCASSLVSDQETQYFGPGTRLLVL.